Described below is a single T cell receptor beta chain sequence and its context. Its cognate antigen is unknown. Time point specified: blood 4 weeks post-SBRT, at nephrectomy. The treatment was: 15 Gy SBRT to primary tumor, nephrectomy 4 weeks later. This renal cell carcinoma was of the clear cell type. Profiling relied on immunoSEQ multiplex PCR, and the TCRdb table lists in-frame clones only, not all of them. The table lists 150,000 to 200,000 clones, about nine tenths of them singletons. The sample comes from a study of radiation and T cells in renal cell carcinoma. Study findings and constraints: Pretreatment tumor biopsies were lacking, so baseline clonotypes are unknown.

Looked up from germline, CDR1 is SNHLY and CDR2 is FYNNEI. There are 13 residues in the CDR3. V lost 5 bases and J lost 0, with 7 bases in between. The sequence derives from a woman aged 45-60 years with renal cell carcinoma. The chain couples TRBV2 to TRBJ1-1; D not certain. The sequences come from blood, collected from a patient whose treatment included radiotherapy and nephrectomy. DNA of the CDR3: TGTGCCAGCAGTCTGGGCATGAACACTGAAGCTTTCTTT. Encoded protein: CASSLGMNTEAFF. The variable domain in full, completed from reference TRBV2 and TRBJ1-1, reads EPEVTQTPSHQVTQMGQEVILRCVPISNHLYFYWYRQILGQKVEFLVSFYNNEISEKSEIFDDQFSVERPDGSNFTLKIRSTKLEDSAMYFCASSLGMNTEAFFGQGTRLTVV.